This T cell receptor beta chain stems from a study of T cell clonality in common variable immunodeficiency. Findings and caveats of the study: Compared with controls, CVID subjects had fewer shared TCRbeta clones.

Deletions cut 4 bases from V and 8 bases from J, with 8 bases between. In germline, CDR1 is SQVTM, CDR2 ANQGSEA. This CDR3 spans 11 amino acids. This clone was detected ten times or more. Its antigen is unidentified. The CDR3 extends 3 residues past the end of the read, so its final part is completed from the germline J gene. Here immunoSEQ multiplex PCR was the method, and the copy in TCRdb shows in-frame clones only, minus some. This sample comprises some 64,000 clones, none seen once only. V usage is TRBV29-1 and J usage is TRBJ2-2, with D perhaps matching TRBD2 (6 bases). The sequenced sample was peripheral blood mononuclear cells. The receptor's source is a person between 18 and 75 years old in good health. The CDR3 bases that were read are TGCAGCGTTGGGGGGGTTGGGGAG. It translates to CSVGGVGE. The complete CDR3 sequence is CSVGGVGELFF.